The next 21 T cell receptor beta chains were all read from a single sample in a study of glioma-infiltrating T cells after dendritic cell vaccination. Assay: immunoSEQ multiplex PCR; the TCRdb copy retains only in-frame clones and omits some. The table records 93,000 or so clones, roughly four fifths of them present only once. Source: blood, taken before dendritic cell vaccination. These receptors originate from a human donor with glioblastoma.

The chain joins TRBV5-1 to TRBJ2-3; no definite D call. Deletions cut 0 bases from V and 3 bases from J, with 8 bases between. The CDR3 has 14 residues. Germline-derived CDR1 and CDR2 are SGHRS and YFSETQ. The DNA for the CDR3 is TGCGCCAGCAGCTTGGCTTCCGCGACAGATACGCAGTATTTT. Protein sequence: CASSLASATDTQYF.

J is TRBJ1-1 and V is TRBV27, with 8 bases fitting TRBD1. CDR1 is MNHEY, CDR2 SMNVEV, per germline (reference sequence). CDR3 length: 14 residues. Unmatched junction bases numbered 4, after V lost 7 bases and J lost 0 bases. This CDR3 is CASTTGALNTEAFF. For the CDR3, the DNA is TGTGCCAGCACGACAGGGGCGTTGAACACTGAAGCTTTCTTT.

This chain joins TRBV15 and TRBJ1-2; 7 bases agree with TRBD1. With 2 bases clipped from V and 0 bases from J, the junction kept 9 bases outside the gene matches. The germline gives CDR1 LNHNV, CDR2 YYDKDF (reference sequence). The CDR3 contains 17 residues. The DNA for the CDR3 is TGTGCCACCAGCAGATCCCCCGGACAGGCAGCTAACTATGGCTACACCTTC. Encoded protein: CATSRSPGQAANYGYTF.

V usage is TRBV7-8 and J usage is TRBJ2-3; the D gene is possibly TRBD1 (6 bases). The CDR3 totals 14 residues. Between the trimmed V and J ends, which lost 4 bases and 6 bases, there was a span of 14 bases. Germline CDR1 SGHVS, CDR2 FQNEAQ. The CDR3 reads CASSSGTPEDTQYF. DNA of the CDR3: TGTGCCAGCAGCTCTGGGACACCGGAGGATACGCAGTATTTT.

This chain links TRBV27 with TRBJ1-5; no firm D call. The CDR3 spans 15 residues. V was pared by 3 bases and J by 2 bases, with 11 bases between. The germline gives CDR1 MNHEY, CDR2 SMNVEV (reference sequence). The CDR3 sequence: CASSLIGRGNQPQHF. For the CDR3, the DNA is TGTGCCAGCAGTTTGATAGGCCGGGGCAATCAGCCCCAGCATTTT.

V gene TRBV7-2 combines with J gene TRBJ2-7, with 7 nucleotides matching TRBD1. Per the germline V gene, CDR1 is SGHTA and CDR2 is FQGNSA. The CDR3 loop spans 13 amino acids. With 5 bases clipped from V and 6 bases from J, the junction kept 7 bases outside the gene matches. This chain's CDR3 is CASSETGIGEQYF. Written as DNA, the CDR3 is TGTGCCAGCAGCGAGACAGGGATTGGCGAGCAGTACTTC.

This chain uses TRBV2 with TRBJ2-1; 15 nucleotides align to TRBD2. Trimming removed 6 bases from V and 7 bases from J; junction bases left unmatched: 7. CDR3 size: 16 residues. CDR1 SNHLY and CDR2 FYNNEI come from the germline V gene. Here the CDR3 DNA reads TGTGCCAGCAGGGGAGGGACTAGCGGGGGGTATAATGAGCAGTTCTTC. Translated: CASRGGTSGGYNEQFF.

The chain is built from TRBV6-1 and TRBJ2-7; possibly TRBD1 for D (6 bases). The V and J ends lost 7 bases and 0 bases respectively, with 13 bases between them. This CDR3 spans 14 amino acids. Per the germline V gene, CDR1 is MNHNS and CDR2 is SASEGT. The chain's CDR3 is CASIGQRSSYEQYF. CDR3 coding DNA: TGTGCCAGCATTGGACAGCGAAGCTCCTACGAGCAGTACTTC.

This clone was seen a handful of times. The chain is built from TRBV11-3 and TRBJ2-1; D remains ambiguous. Trimming removed 5 bases at V and 2 bases at J, with 13 bases between. The CDR3 contains 15 residues. CDR1 SGHNT and CDR2 YENEEA come from the germline V gene. CDR3 protein: CASSLMSGPYNEQFF. The CDR3, as DNA: TGTGCCAGCAGCCTAATGTCAGGCCCCTACAATGAGCAGTTCTTC.

The V gene is TRBV5-1, the J gene TRBJ1-1; no clear D. The germline V and J ends were trimmed by 6 bases and 1 base, with 19 bases remaining between them. Per germline, CDR1 SGHRS and CDR2 YFSETQ. This CDR3 has 16 amino acids. CDR3 residues: CASTVNSAGSNTEAFF. CDR3 DNA sequence: TGCGCCAGCACCGTAAATAGTGCAGGATCGAACACTGAAGCTTTCTTT. The whole variable domain, remainder taken from reference TRBV5-1 and TRBJ1-1, is KAGVTQTPRYLIKTRGQQVTLSCSPISGHRSVSWYQQTPGQGLQFLFEYFSETQRNKGNFPGRFSGRQFSNSRSEMNVSTLELGDSALYLCASTVNSAGSNTEAFFGQGTRLTVV.

V usage is TRBV5-4 and J usage is TRBJ1-3; D remains ambiguous. Looked up from germline, CDR1 is SGHNT and CDR2 is YYREEE (reference sequence). The CDR3 is made up of 11 amino acids. V lost 4 bases and J 4 bases, leaving 3 bases between the germline ends. This CDR3 reads CASSQGNTIYF. The CDR3 nucleotides are TGTGCCAGCAGCCAGGGAAACACCATATATTTT.

CDR3 in DNA: TGTGCCAGCAGTATGCTAGCGGGGAAAAATGAGCAGTTCTTC. Translating it yields CASSMLAGKNEQFF. The J gene is TRBJ2-1, the V gene TRBV7-9, with TRBD2 matching 9 bases. CDR1 is SEHNR and CDR2 is FQNEAQ in the germline V gene (reference sequence). This CDR3 is 14 amino acids long. V shed 6 bases and J 7 bases; nucleotides not matched to a gene: 7. Drawing the rest from reference TRBV7-9 and TRBJ2-1, the complete variable domain is DTGVSQNPRHKITKRGQNVTFRCDPISEHNRLYWYRQTLGQGPEFLTYFQNEAQLEKSRLLSDRFSAERPKGSFSTLEIQRTEQGDSAMYLCASSMLAGKNEQFFGPGTRLTVL.

J is TRBJ2-3 and V is TRBV5-1, with a possible D match to TRBD1 (6 bases). Trimming removed 0 bases from V and 1 base from J, with 6 bases in between. The length of the CDR3 is 14 residues. CDR1 and CDR2 from the germline V gene are SGHRS and YFSETQ. CDR3 sequence reads: CASSLEGGTDTQYF. As DNA, the CDR3 is TGCGCCAGCAGCTTGGAGGGGGGCACAGATACGCAGTATTTT.

The V call is TRBV5-6, the J call TRBJ1-6, with D maybe TRBD1 (5 bases). Trimming took 4 bases from V and 10 from J, leaving 15 bases between them. CDR1 and CDR2 (germline): SGHDT, YYEEEE. This CDR3 comprises 14 residues. This CDR3 reads CASSPGTEVSPLHF. CDR3 bases: TGTGCCAGCAGCCCTGGGACTGAGGTATCACCCCTCCACTTT.

This clone was found a few times. CDR3 protein: CATLGLNTDTQYF. CDR3 in DNA: TGTGCCACACTGGGACTTAACACAGATACGCAGTATTTT. The chain links TRBV6-1 to TRBJ2-3, with TRBD2 as a possible D gene (6 bases). Per germline, CDR1 MNHNS and CDR2 SASEGT. This CDR3 spans 13 amino acids. Trimming took 10 bases from V and 2 from J, leaving 13 bases between them.

The chain couples TRBV15 to TRBJ2-7; TRBD1 is a possible D gene (6 bases). Germline CDR1 and CDR2: LNHNV and YYDKDF (reference sequence). Trimming removed 2 bases from V and 7 bases from J, with 18 bases in between. This CDR3 is built from 15 residues. CDR3 nucleotides: TGTGCCACCAGCAGAAACCGGGACACCGGAGAAGAGCAGTACTTC. Its protein is CATSRNRDTGEEQYF.

J is TRBJ1-1 and V is TRBV19; no firm D call. This CDR3 has 13 residues. Per the germline V gene, CDR1 is LNHDA and CDR2 is SQIVND (reference sequence). V was cut by 5 bases and J by 1 base, with 8 bases left in between. The CDR3 here is CASSQQANTEAFF. The CDR3 nucleotides read TGTGCCAGTAGTCAGCAGGCGAACACTGAAGCTTTCTTT.

This clone turned up a few times. This chain links TRBV2 with TRBJ2-6; no clear D gene. The V gene's germline CDR1 is SNHLY and CDR2 FYNNEI. This CDR3 contains 14 residues. Trimming removed 7 bases from V and 0 bases from J, with 7 bases in between. CDR3 DNA: TGTGCCAGCATTTTAGACTCTGGGGCCAACGTCCTGACTTTC. Its translation: CASILDSGANVLTF.

J is TRBJ2-7 and V is TRBV5-1; tentative D call: TRBD1 (6 bases). V lost 1 base and J lost 6, with 17 bases in between. The length of the CDR3 is 15 residues. The germline gives CDR1 SGHRS, CDR2 YFSETQ. The chain's CDR3 is CASSLFGGAELEQYF. CDR3 DNA sequence: TGCGCCAGCAGCTTGTTTGGGGGCGCCGAACTCGAGCAGTACTTC.

The gene calls are TRBV7-2 and TRBJ2-5; D uncertain. Trimming removed 5 bases from V and 2 bases from J, with 12 bases in between. Germline CDR1 SGHTA, CDR2 FQGNSA. CDR3 length equals 14 residues. The CDR3 DNA reads as TGTGCCAGCAGCCTCATGTCGCTACAAGAGACCCAGTACTTC. Amino acids: CASSLMSLQETQYF.

The rearrangement links TRBV4-3 to TRBJ1-2, with a possible D match to TRBD1 (6 bases). The germline V gene has CDR1 LGHNA and CDR2 YSLEER. The length of the CDR3 is 15 residues. The ends were cut back, 4 bases at V and 6 bases at J, with 18 bases in the middle. CDR3 sequence (DNA): TGCGCCAGCAGCCGCTGGACAGCTGAGTATGATGGCTACACCTTC. The encoded protein is CASSRWTAEYDGYTF.